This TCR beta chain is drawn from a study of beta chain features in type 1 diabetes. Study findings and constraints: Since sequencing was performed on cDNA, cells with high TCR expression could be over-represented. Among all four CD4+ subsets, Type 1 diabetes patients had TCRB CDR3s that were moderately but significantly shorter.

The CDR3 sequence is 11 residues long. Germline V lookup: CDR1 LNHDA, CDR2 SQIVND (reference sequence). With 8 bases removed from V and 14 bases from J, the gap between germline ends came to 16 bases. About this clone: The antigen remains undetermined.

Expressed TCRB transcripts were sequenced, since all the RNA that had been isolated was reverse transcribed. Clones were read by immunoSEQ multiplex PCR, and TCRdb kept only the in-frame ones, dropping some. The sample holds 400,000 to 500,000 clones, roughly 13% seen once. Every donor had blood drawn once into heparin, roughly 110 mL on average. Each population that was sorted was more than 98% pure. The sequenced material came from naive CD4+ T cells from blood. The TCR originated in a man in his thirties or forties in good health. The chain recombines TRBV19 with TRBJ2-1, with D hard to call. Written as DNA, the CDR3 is TGTGCCAGTCAAGTGGGTGACGACGAGTTCTTC. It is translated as CASQVGDDEFF.